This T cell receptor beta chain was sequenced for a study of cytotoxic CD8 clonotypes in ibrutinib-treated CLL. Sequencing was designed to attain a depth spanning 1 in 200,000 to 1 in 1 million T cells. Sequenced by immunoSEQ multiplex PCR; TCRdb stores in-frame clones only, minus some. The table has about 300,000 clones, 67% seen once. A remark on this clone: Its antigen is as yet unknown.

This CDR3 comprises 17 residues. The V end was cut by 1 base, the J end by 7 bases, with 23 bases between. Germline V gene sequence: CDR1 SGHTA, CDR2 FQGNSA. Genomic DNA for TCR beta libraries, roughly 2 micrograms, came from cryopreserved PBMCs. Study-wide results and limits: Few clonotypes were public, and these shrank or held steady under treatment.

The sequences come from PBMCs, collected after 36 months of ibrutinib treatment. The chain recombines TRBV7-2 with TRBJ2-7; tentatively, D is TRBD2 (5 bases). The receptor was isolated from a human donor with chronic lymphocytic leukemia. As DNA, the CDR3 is TGTGCCAGCAGCTTAGACTGGGGTTTGTCTCTCTCGGGGGAGCAGTACTTC. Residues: CASSLDWGLSLSGEQYF.